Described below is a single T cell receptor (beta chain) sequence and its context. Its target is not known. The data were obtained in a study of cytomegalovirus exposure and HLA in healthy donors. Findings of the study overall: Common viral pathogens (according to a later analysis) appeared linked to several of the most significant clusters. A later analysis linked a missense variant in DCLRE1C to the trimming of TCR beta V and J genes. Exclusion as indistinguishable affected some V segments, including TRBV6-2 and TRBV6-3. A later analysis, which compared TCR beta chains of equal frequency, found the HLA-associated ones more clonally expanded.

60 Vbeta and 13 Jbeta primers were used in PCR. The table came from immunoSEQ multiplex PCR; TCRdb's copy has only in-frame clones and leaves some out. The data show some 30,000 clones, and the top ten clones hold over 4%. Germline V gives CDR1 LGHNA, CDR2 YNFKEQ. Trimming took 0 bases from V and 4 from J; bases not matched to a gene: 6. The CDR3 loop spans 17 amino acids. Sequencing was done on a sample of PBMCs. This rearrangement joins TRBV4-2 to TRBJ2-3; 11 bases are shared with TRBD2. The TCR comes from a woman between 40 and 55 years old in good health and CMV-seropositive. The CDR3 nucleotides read TGTGCCAGCAGCCAAGAAGGGGGACTAGCGGACCCAGATACGCAGTATTTT. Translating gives CASSQEGGLADPDTQYF.